Following are 7 T cell receptor beta chains from one sample sequenced in a study of control samples from healthy donors and cancer patients. The table came from immunoSEQ multiplex PCR; TCRdb's copy has only in-frame clones and leaves some out. The table lists 130,000 to 150,000 clones, approximately 93% of them singletons. The specimen sequenced was blood. These receptors came from a man aged 18 to 30 in good health.

V usage is TRBV27 and J usage is TRBJ2-3; perhaps TRBD1 as D (6 bases). Germline V lookup: CDR1 MNHEY, CDR2 SMNVEV (reference sequence). V lost 5 bases and J 0 bases, leaving 15 bases between the germline ends. This CDR3 is 16 amino acids long. The CDR3 spells CASSQDSAFSTDTQYF. The CDR3 region has the DNA TGTGCCAGCAGTCAGGACAGCGCGTTTAGCACAGATACGCAGTATTTT.

This clone has only one observation. CDR3 in DNA: TGTGCCAGCAGCCAGGGGGGTAGCGGGGTTTCTTTCTACGAGCAGTACTTC. As protein: CASSQGGSGVSFYEQYF. V and J are TRBV4-2 and TRBJ2-7; 8 bases are shared with TRBD2. Germline loops: CDR1 LGHNA, CDR2 YNFKEQ. This CDR3 region has 17 residues. Trimming cost V 3 bases and J 3 bases; bases outside gene matches: 13.

The rearrangement joins TRBV4-1 to TRBJ1-5; D gene uncertain. From germline, CDR1 is MGHRA and CDR2 YSYEKL. CDR3 length: 13 amino acids. Trimming removed 3 bases from V and 9 bases from J, with 12 bases in between. CDR3 amino acids: CASSQPWPGPQHF. The CDR3 DNA is TGCGCCAGCAGCCAGCCTTGGCCCGGGCCCCAGCATTTT.

The V call is TRBV13, the J call TRBJ2-3, with D uncertain. V lost 3 bases and J lost 3, with 10 bases in between. CDR1 is PRHDT, CDR2 FYEKMQ, per germline (reference sequence). This CDR3 is 14 amino acids long. The CDR3 bases are TGTGCCAGCAGCTTTTCTCTCGGGACAGATACGCAGTATTTT. The encoded protein is CASSFSLGTDTQYF.

The rearrangement joins TRBV4-3 to TRBJ1-1; no clear D. Germline-derived CDR1 and CDR2 are LGHNA and YSLEER. The CDR3 is 15 amino acids. The V end was cut by 3 bases, the J end by 0 bases, with 11 bases between. CDR3 DNA sequence: TGCGCCAGCAGCCAGATTACAGCCATGAACACTGAAGCTTTCTTT. It specifies CASSQITAMNTEAFF.

CDR3 residues: CASSLAQATEAFF. DNA for the CDR3: TGTGCCAGCAGCTTGGCCCAGGCCACTGAAGCTTTCTTT. The chain is built from TRBV5-6 and TRBJ1-1; D uncertain. Germline CDR1 SGHDT, CDR2 YYEEEE. V lost 0 bases and J 4 bases, leaving 7 bases between the germline ends. The CDR3 has 13 residues.

Turning to this clone: The sample contains more than one DNA sequence encoding this CDR3. The chain employs TRBV30 and TRBJ1-5, with TRBD1 matching 7 bases. Germline V gives CDR1 GTSNPN, CDR2 SVGIG (reference sequence). Trimming took 0 bases from V and 4 from J; bases not matched to a gene: 3. There are 14 residues in the CDR3. In DNA, the CDR3 is TGTGCCTGGAGTGTGGCAGGGGGAAATCAGCCCCAGCATTTT. This gives the protein CAWSVAGGNQPQHF.